This TCR beta chain was sequenced in a study of shared clonotypes between healthy human individuals. Across the study: With ages of 18 to 49, the donors were a couple of women and a few men.

The data were produced by immunoSEQ multiplex PCR, yet TCRdb's version contains in-frame clones alone and is incomplete. The table records 1 million to 1.2 million clones, about 80% of them present only once. As for this clone: Its antigen is as yet unknown.

The CDR3 is 18 amino acids. Per germline, CDR1 SGHRS and CDR2 YFSETQ. V gave up 9 bases and J gave up 1 base; unmatched junction bases: 18. Study-level results: The diversity represented, both genetic and in exposure history, was limited by few donors.

Negatively enriched CD4+ T cells were divided by CD45RA into naive and memory. Material for sequencing was memory CD4+ T cells from PBMCs. Subset of the sample: CD45RA-negative fraction. The chain links TRBV5-1 to TRBJ2-2; 7 bases are shared with TRBD2. The sequence was collected from a man between 18 and 29 years old in good health. Some clones in this sample may be carry-over from other donors' samples. CDR3 amino acids: CATAEVPIASGNTGELFF. The CDR3 coding sequence is TGCGCCACCGCAGAGGTTCCTATTGCTAGCGGGAACACCGGGGAGCTGTTTTTT.